The 24 T cell receptor beta chains listed next were all sequenced from one sample in a study of OX40 agonist ivuxolimab in advanced cancers. Sequencing was performed with immunoSEQ multiplex PCR; in TCRdb, only in-frame clones are kept and a portion is missing. The data show 60,000 to 70,000 clones, approximately 89% seen once. The sequenced sample was CD4+ or CD8+ T cells sorted from blood, obtained in a trial of the OX40 agonist ivuxolimab. The source is an adult with an advanced solid tumor such as melanoma, head and neck, liver or kidney cancer.

The chain couples TRBV27 to TRBJ1-2, with no clear D. Per germline, CDR1 MNHEY and CDR2 SMNVEV (reference sequence). The V end was cut by 5 bases, the J end by 2 bases, with 15 bases between. The CDR3 is 15 residues long. The DNA of the CDR3 is TGTGCCAGCAGTCCGGGCCTCCCCCCCAACTATGGCTACACCTTC. This codes for CASSPGLPPNYGYTF.

The V call is TRBV11-3, the J call TRBJ2-3; perhaps TRBD2 as D (7 bases). Germline CDR1 and CDR2: SGHNT and YENEEA. The CDR3 loop spans 16 amino acids. V lost 5 bases and J 0 bases, leaving 15 bases between the germline ends. The CDR3 spells CASSKRGGVSTDTQYF. The CDR3 bases are TGTGCCAGCAGCAAAAGGGGGGGCGTAAGCACAGATACGCAGTATTTT.

This clone appeared a single time. The chain recombines TRBV9 with TRBJ1-3; D might be TRBD1 (6 bases). The CDR3 runs to 17 residues. The ends were cut back, 3 bases at V and 0 bases at J, with 16 bases in the middle. Per germline, CDR1 SGDLS and CDR2 YYNGEE. In DNA form, the CDR3 reads TGTGCCAGCAGCGCAAACAGGGAAACCTACTCTGGAAACACCATATATTTT. Encoded protein: CASSANRETYSGNTIYF.

This clone was counted a single time. This rearrangement joins TRBV7-8 to TRBJ1-6; D not certain. The V and J ends lost 1 base and 12 bases respectively, with 10 bases between them. CDR1 and CDR2 from the germline V gene are SGHVS and FQNEAQ. CDR3 length: 13 residues. The CDR3 bases are TGTGCCAGCAGCTTAGACCCCAGAGAACCCCTCCACTTT. Protein: CASSLDPREPLHF.

The J gene is TRBJ1-1, the V gene TRBV28, with 7 bases lining up with TRBD1. V was clipped by 4 bases and J by 1 base; unmatched bases: 12. CDR3 length: 17 residues. Germline V CDR1 and CDR2: MDHEN, SYDVKM. CDR3 in amino acids: CASSSIFRGKWNTEAFF. The CDR3 region has the DNA TGTGCCAGCAGTTCCATCTTCAGGGGGAAGTGGAACACTGAAGCTTTCTTT.

This rearrangement joins TRBV6-1 to TRBJ1-1; no reliable D call. The CDR3 has 13 amino acids. The germline V gene encodes CDR1 MNHNS and CDR2 SASEGT. Trimming stripped 4 bases from V and 4 bases from J, with 10 bases between. The CDR3: CASSGLGVTEAFF. CDR3 DNA sequence: TGTGCCAGCAGTGGGCTGGGTGTCACTGAAGCTTTCTTT.

This chain connects TRBV15 to TRBJ2-7; 7 nucleotides match TRBD2. This CDR3 is 15 amino acids long. Germline CDR1 and CDR2: LNHNV and YYDKDF (reference sequence). The DNA for the CDR3 is TGTGCCACCAGCAGAGATGAGCGTGGCGGTGGACTAGAGAAAGTC. This sequence encodes CATSRDERGGGLEKV.

The chain employs TRBV29-1 and TRBJ2-6; TRBD2 matches 8 bases. The CDR3 consists of 17 residues. Trimming cost V 0 bases and J 4 bases; bases outside gene matches: 8. Germline assignment: CDR1 SQVTM and CDR2 ANQGSEA. The DNA for the CDR3 is TGCAGCGTTGAAGATCGAGGACTAGCTGCCGGGGCCAACGTCCTGACTTTC. Protein product: CSVEDRGLAAGANVLTF.

The genes are TRBV5-8 and TRBJ1-1; D might be TRBD1 (5 bases). Germline loops: CDR1 SGHTS, CDR2 YDEGEE. Trimming took off 6 bases at V and 1 base at J, with 13 bases between the two ends. This CDR3 is built from 14 residues. The CDR3 DNA reads as TGTGCCAGCACCCCCAGGACAAGGAACACTGAAGCTTTCTTT. Translation gives CASTPRTRNTEAFF.

The chain links TRBV28 to TRBJ2-7, with D possibly called TRBD1 or TRBD2 (5 bases each). The germline CDR1 and CDR2 sequences are MDHEN and SYDVKM. Trimming shortened V by 7 bases and J by 12 bases, and 22 bases separated the two germline ends. This CDR3 is built from 13 residues. CDR3 in amino acids: CASTTPGRSLGYF. CDR3 coding DNA: TGTGCCAGCACCACTCCGGGACGGAGCCTTGGGTACTTC.

This chain links TRBV27 with TRBJ2-1; 9 positions agree with TRBD2. Germline CDR1 and CDR2: MNHEY and SMNVEV (reference sequence). The CDR3 length is 15 residues. Trimming removed 5 bases from V and 8 bases from J; junction bases left unmatched: 10. The CDR3 spells CASSPPAGGLDEQFF. The CDR3 nucleotides are TGTGCCAGCAGTCCCCCGGCGGGAGGGCTGGATGAGCAGTTCTTC.

The chain carries TRBV6-1 and TRBJ2-1; maybe TRBD1 (6 bases). The CDR3 covers 16 residues. Germline lookup yields CDR1 MNHNS and CDR2 SASEGT. V dropped 4 bases and J dropped 8 bases, with 21 bases sitting between them. The chain's CDR3 is CASSAPVSGVEDEQFF. The CDR3 nucleotides read TGTGCCAGCAGTGCACCCGTTTCAGGGGTGGAGGATGAGCAGTTCTTC.

The chain recombines TRBV6-5 with TRBJ2-3, with 8 bases fitting TRBD1. Trimming removed 6 bases from V and 1 base from J; junction bases left unmatched: 6. The germline V gene has CDR1 MNHEY and CDR2 SVGAGI. This CDR3 has 15 amino acids. The CDR3 sequence: CASRTGVWGTDTQYF. In DNA form, the CDR3 reads TGTGCCAGCAGGACAGGGGTGTGGGGCACAGATACGCAGTATTTT.

The J gene is TRBJ2-1, the V gene TRBV11-2; 9 nucleotides align to TRBD2. CDR1 SGHAT and CDR2 FQNNGV come from the germline V gene. CDR3 size: 14 residues. The trim removed 5 bases at V and 6 bases at J, leaving 5 bases unmatched. The CDR3 spells CASSEAGGFNEQFF. The CDR3 DNA reads TGTGCCAGCAGCGAAGCGGGGGGTTTCAATGAGCAGTTCTTC.

This clone was observed a handful of times. The chain employs TRBV9 and TRBJ2-2; D is undetermined. The ends were cut back, 0 bases at V and 7 bases at J, with 10 bases in the middle. Germline assignment: CDR1 SGDLS and CDR2 YYNGEE. CDR3 length: 14 amino acids. The CDR3 spells CASSVEGPGGELFF. The CDR3 bases are TGTGCCAGCAGCGTAGAAGGGCCAGGCGGGGAGCTGTTTTTT.

This chain links TRBV7-2 with TRBJ2-5; D gene uncertain. Looked up from germline, CDR1 is SGHTA and CDR2 is FQGNSA. With 2 bases removed from V and 4 bases from J, the gap between germline ends came to 11 bases. The CDR3 is 14 amino acids. In DNA, the CDR3 is TGTGCCAGCAGCTTATCGGCGTCCGGAGAGACCCAGTACTTC. This gives the protein CASSLSASGETQYF.

The J gene is TRBJ2-2, the V gene TRBV27; D not resolved. The germline gives CDR1 MNHEY, CDR2 SMNVEV (reference sequence). The CDR3 runs to 16 residues. V lost 4 bases and J lost 3, with 15 bases in between. The CDR3 loop is CASSYLGPGDTGELFF. The CDR3 nucleotides are TGTGCCAGCAGTTACTTAGGGCCTGGGGACACCGGGGAGCTGTTTTTT.

The J gene is TRBJ2-5, the V gene TRBV5-1, with 8 bases matching TRBD1. The V segment lost 3 bases and the J segment 2 bases; nucleotides outside the gene matches: 9. The CDR3 has 16 residues. Germline-derived CDR1 and CDR2 are SGHRS and YFSETQ. The CDR3 bases are TGCGCCAGCAGCTCAGACAGGGGCCTAATGCAAGAGACCCAGTACTTC. This translates into CASSSDRGLMQETQYF.

The chain recombines TRBV27 with TRBJ1-5; tentative D call: TRBD1 (5 bases). CDR3 length: 15 amino acids. V was cut by 6 bases and J by 5 bases, with 17 bases left in between. The germline gives CDR1 MNHEY, CDR2 SMNVEV (reference sequence). DNA of the CDR3: TGTGCCAGCAGCGACAGAGGCGGGTGGGATCAGCCCCAGCATTTT. Translating it yields CASSDRGGWDQPQHF.

This chain links TRBV5-1 with TRBJ2-6; no firm D call. Germline assignment: CDR1 SGHRS and CDR2 YFSETQ. CDR3 length: 15 residues. V was clipped by 4 bases and J by 1 base, with 9 bases between them. The CDR3 here is CASSTSGSGANVLTF. The CDR3 DNA sequence: TGCGCCAGCAGCACCTCTGGGTCTGGGGCCAACGTCCTGACTTTC.

This sequence joins TRBV14 and TRBJ1-2; 7 bases agree with TRBD1. V gave up 0 bases and J gave up 5 bases; unmatched junction bases: 6. The CDR3 has 15 amino acids. Germline CDR1 and CDR2: SGHDN and FVKESK. The CDR3 is CASSQDQTGRYGYTF. The CDR3 nucleotides read TGTGCCAGCAGCCAAGACCAGACAGGGCGGTATGGCTACACCTTC.

This chain connects TRBV27 to TRBJ1-1, with 8 bases identical to TRBD1. Unmatched junction bases numbered 15, after V lost 5 bases and J lost 4 bases. Germline CDR1 and CDR2: MNHEY and SMNVEV (reference sequence). The CDR3 consists of 17 residues. The CDR3 sequence: CASSQAWGRGPITEAFF. In DNA, the CDR3 is TGTGCCAGCAGTCAAGCCTGGGGCAGGGGGCCTATCACTGAAGCTTTCTTT.

The chain has TRBV7-5 and TRBJ2-2. TRBV7-5 is annotated as a pseudogene. The CDR3 has 14 amino acids. DNA for the CDR3: TGTGTCAGAAGCCCGGGACGGCCGCTGAGGGAGCTGTTTTTT. The encoded protein is CVRSPGRPLRELFF.

The table lists this clone with a count of one. The chain joins TRBV13 to TRBJ1-1, with D maybe TRBD1 (5 bases). Germline CDR1 is PRHDT and CDR2 is FYEKMQ (reference sequence). Trimming removed 0 bases at V and 11 bases at J, with 19 bases between. The CDR3 extends over 15 amino acids. CDR3 in amino acids: CASSLGTGTPVVAFF. Here the CDR3 DNA reads TGTGCCAGCAGCTTAGGGACCGGGACTCCGGTCGTGGCTTTCTTT.